The 23 T cell receptor beta chains below all came from one sample that was sequenced in a study of CD8 T cells in Susac syndrome. With random hexamers, roughly 0.45 to 1 ug RNA was reverse transcribed. TCRdb re-called the immunoSEQ multiplex PCR reads with MiXCR, one entry per CDR3 protein. The repertoire includes about 210,000 distinct CDR3 sequences, approximately 95% of them detected once, and 0.082% sits in the top ten. Sample: CD4+ T cells from PBMCs. These receptors all come from a human donor with multiple sclerosis.

This chain uses TRBV15 with TRBJ2-5; no reliable D call. From germline, CDR1 is LNHNV and CDR2 YYDKDF (reference sequence). Trimming left V 8 bases short and J 2 bases short, with 15 bases between. The CDR3 contains 14 residues. CDR3 nucleotides: TGTGCCACCGGGGTTGACCGAGGACAAGAGACCCAGTACTTC. This encodes CATGVDRGQETQYF.

V usage is TRBV3-1 and J usage is TRBJ2-1; unclear D gene. This CDR3 is 13 amino acids long. The V gene lost 2 bases and the J gene lost 7 bases, with 9 bases spanning the gap. Germline V gives CDR1 LGHDT, CDR2 YNNKEL (reference sequence). The CDR3 loop is CASSQSASNEQFF. Written as DNA, the CDR3 is TGTGCCAGCAGCCAATCCGCGAGTAATGAGCAGTTCTTC.

The V call is TRBV5-1, the J call TRBJ2-3; 14 positions match TRBD2. Per the germline V gene, CDR1 is SGHRS and CDR2 is YFSETQ. Germline trimming cut 4 bases from V and 6 bases from J; bases unmatched to any gene: 4. This CDR3 comprises 15 residues. Here the CDR3 reads CASSSGTSGGDTQYF. Here the CDR3 DNA reads TGCGCCAGCAGCAGCGGGACTAGCGGGGGTGATACGCAGTATTTT.

The chain uses TRBV9 and TRBJ2-2, with unresolved D. The V gene lost 4 bases and the J gene lost 1 base, with 8 bases spanning the gap. Germline-derived CDR1 and CDR2 are SGDLS and YYNGEE. The CDR3 is 14 amino acids. As DNA, the CDR3 is TGTGCCAGCAGCCCCCTAGTGAACACCGGGGAGCTGTTTTTT. As protein: CASSPLVNTGELFF.

The rearrangement links TRBV29-1 to TRBJ2-1; TRBD2 aligns across 7 bases. The trim removed 7 bases at V and 7 bases at J, leaving 1 base unmatched. Germline loops: CDR1 SQVTM, CDR2 ANQGSEA. The CDR3 sequence is 10 residues long. The chain's CDR3 is CSGGLNEQFF. In nucleotides, the CDR3 is TGCAGCGGGGGACTAAATGAGCAGTTCTTC.

This clonotype occurred once. This chain joins TRBV27 and TRBJ1-2; 7 nucleotides agree with TRBD1. V lost 5 bases, J lost 7 bases, and 13 bases stayed unmatched. Germline V gives CDR1 MNHEY, CDR2 SMNVEV (reference sequence). This CDR3 comprises 15 residues. CDR3 in amino acids: CASSPRQGEVFGYTF. The CDR3 DNA is TGTGCCAGCAGTCCGCGACAGGGCGAGGTTTTTGGCTACACCTTC.

This clonotype was observed a few times. The rearrangement uses TRBV30 and TRBJ1-2, with TRBD1 as a possible D gene (5 bases). Trimming shortened V by 4 bases and J by 4 bases, and 19 bases separated the two germline ends. Germline values: CDR1 GTSNPN, CDR2 SVGIG (reference sequence). CDR3 length: 15 residues. CDR3 protein: CAWKRENGGVYGYTF. Here the CDR3 DNA reads TGTGCCTGGAAGAGGGAGAACGGGGGGGTCTATGGCTACACCTTC.

The chain employs TRBV20-1 and TRBJ2-3; possibly TRBD1 or TRBD2 for D (6 bases each). The CDR3 is 14 amino acids. V gave up 4 bases and J gave up 2 bases, with 13 bases separating them. From germline, CDR1 is DFQATT and CDR2 SNEGSKA (reference sequence). In nucleotides, the CDR3 is TGCAGTGCTAAGCCGGGGGCGCCCACAGATACGCAGTATTTT. As protein: CSAKPGAPTDTQYF.

The chain links TRBV12-3 or TRBV12-4 to TRBJ1-1; the match to TRBD1 covers 7 bases. Losses at the gene ends were 0 bases for V and 3 bases for J; bases not matched to a gene: 1. The CDR3 totals 14 residues. CDR3 nucleotide sequence: TGTGCCAGCAGTTTAGCACAGGGGTACACTGAAGCTTTCTTT. Protein product: CASSLAQGYTEAFF.

The gene calls are TRBV15 and TRBJ2-1; a possible D gene is TRBD1 (6 bases). This CDR3 region has 13 residues. Per germline, CDR1 LNHNV and CDR2 YYDKDF (reference sequence). V lost 7 bases to trimming and J lost 5 bases, with 12 bases between them. DNA for the CDR3: TGTGCCACCATGACAGGTAACGACAATGAGCAGTTCTTC. Protein product: CATMTGNDNEQFF.

The chain has TRBV29-1 and TRBJ2-3; tentative D call: TRBD1 (5 bases). This CDR3 region has 13 residues. Germline CDR1 reads SQVTM; CDR2 reads ANQGSEA. Trimming stripped 4 bases from V and 1 base from J, with 9 bases between. The CDR3 DNA reads TGCAGCGTTGTAGAACAGGGCACAGATACGCAGTATTTT. Its translation: CSVVEQGTDTQYF.

CDR3 coding DNA: TGTGCCAGCAGTATCACCGGGACAGGGGCTTTTACCTACGAGCAGTACGTC. Translated: CASSITGTGAFTYEQYV. The V gene is TRBV27, the J gene TRBJ2-7; TRBD1 agrees at 10 bases. The V gene's germline CDR1 is MNHEY and CDR2 SMNVEV (reference sequence). The V gene end was trimmed by 5 bases and the J gene end by 2 bases; junction bases not matched to a gene: 12. CDR3 length: 17 amino acids.

CDR3 region: CSGWGQGRETQYF. CDR3 DNA sequence: TGCAGTGGTTGGGGACAGGGAAGAGAGACCCAGTACTTC. This chain uses TRBV20-1 with TRBJ2-5; TRBD1 matches 9 bases. Trimming took 7 bases from V and 4 from J; bases not matched to a gene: 7. Germline-derived CDR1 and CDR2 are DFQATT and SNEGSKA (reference sequence). The CDR3 spans 13 residues.

The V gene is TRBV6-1, the J gene TRBJ2-6; 10 nucleotides agree with TRBD1. J was trimmed by 0 bases and V by 5 bases; bases with no gene match: 7. This CDR3 contains 18 residues. The germline V gene encodes CDR1 MNHNS and CDR2 SASEGT. The CDR3 sequence: CASSPRTGGYSGANVLTF. CDR3 bases: TGTGCCAGCAGTCCTAGGACAGGGGGTTACTCTGGGGCCAACGTCCTGACTTTC.

The chain has TRBV29-1 and TRBJ2-3, with a weak D call TRBD1 (5 bases). The ends were cut back, 7 bases at V and 0 bases at J, with 14 bases in the middle. The CDR3 has 14 residues. The germline CDR1 and CDR2 sequences are SQVTM and ANQGSEA. The CDR3 is CSGDDSVSTDTQYF. Here the CDR3 DNA reads TGCAGCGGGGATGACAGTGTTAGCACAGATACGCAGTATTTT.

The V gene is TRBV18, the J gene TRBJ1-1, with 8 positions matching TRBD1. The CDR3 sequence is 14 residues long. Germline V CDR1 and CDR2: KGHSH, LQKENI. The V and J ends lost 3 bases and 3 bases, in that order; junction bases with no gene match: 3. The CDR3 here is CASSPMDRDTEAFF. As DNA, the CDR3 is TGTGCCAGCTCACCTATGGACAGGGACACTGAAGCTTTCTTT. The full variable domain, rest sourced from reference TRBV18 and TRBJ1-1, is NAGVMQNPRHLVRRRGQEARLRCSPMKGHSHVYWYRQLPEEGLKFMVYLQKENIIDESGMPKERFSAEFPKEGPSILRIQQVVRGDSAAYFCASSPMDRDTEAFFGQGTRLTVV.

This chain connects TRBV11-2 to TRBJ1-2, with D possibly TRBD1 on 5 matching bases. The CDR3 loop spans 14 amino acids. Trimming shortened V by 7 bases and J by 2 bases, and 14 bases separated the two germline ends. CDR1 is SGHAT and CDR2 is FQNNGV in the germline V gene. The CDR3 DNA follows: TGTGCCAGCACCCGCCCGGGACGGAACTATGGCTACACCTTC. Translating gives CASTRPGRNYGYTF.

The J gene is TRBJ2-7, the V gene TRBV27, with 12 bases matching TRBD2. Germline V gene data show CDR1 as MNHEY and CDR2 as SMNVEV (reference sequence). J gave up 8 bases and V 5 bases, and 13 bases lay outside the gene matches. There are 16 residues in the CDR3. In DNA, the CDR3 is TGTGCCAGCAGTCCCTCAATCGGACTAGCGGGGAGCAAGCAGTACTTC. It specifies CASSPSIGLAGSKQYF.

This chain links TRBV9 with TRBJ2-5; 7 nucleotides align to TRBD1. Germline values: CDR1 SGDLS, CDR2 YYNGEE. V shed 3 bases and J 1 base; nucleotides not matched to a gene: 3. The CDR3 runs 14 residues. The CDR3 DNA is TGTGCCAGCAGCGCCACAGGGGTCCAAGAGACCCAGTACTTC. This codes for CASSATGVQETQYF.

This chain links TRBV29-1 with TRBJ1-4; D gene uncertain. The CDR3 has 11 amino acids. Between the trimmed V and J ends, which lost 3 bases and 6 bases, there was a span of 5 bases. The germline CDR1 and CDR2 sequences are SQVTM and ANQGSEA. The CDR3 is CSVDVDEKLFF. The CDR3 coding sequence is TGCAGCGTTGATGTAGATGAAAAACTGTTTTTT. Combining the CDR3 with reference TRBV29-1 and TRBJ1-4 gives the whole variable domain SAVISQKPSRDICQRGTSLTIQCQVDSQVTMMFWYRQQPGQSLTLIATANQGSEATYESGFVIDKFPISRPNLTFSTLTVSNMSPEDSSIYLCSVDVDEKLFFGSGTQLSVL.

The chain combines TRBV15 with TRBJ2-1, with TRBD1 matching 7 bases. Germline V lookup: CDR1 LNHNV, CDR2 YYDKDF (reference sequence). The length of the CDR3 is 15 residues. V lost 1 base to trimming and J lost 3 bases; unmatched junction nucleotides: 3. In nucleotides, the CDR3 is TGTGCCACCAGCAGAGGTGACAGGGACTACAATGAGCAGTTCTTC. This translates into CATSRGDRDYNEQFF.

This chain connects TRBV29-1 to TRBJ1-1; TRBD1 matches 9 bases. This CDR3 contains 13 residues. V was pared by 6 bases and J by 5 bases, with 7 bases of the junction left unmatched. Germline CDR1 and CDR2: SQVTM and ANQGSEA. CDR3 loop: CSVVGQGMTEAFF. CDR3 coding DNA: TGCAGCGTCGTGGGACAGGGTATGACTGAAGCTTTCTTT.

The chain recombines TRBV5-4 with TRBJ2-3; D is undetermined. Trimming took 4 bases from V and 2 from J, leaving 11 bases between them. Germline-derived CDR1 and CDR2 are SGHNT and YYREEE (reference sequence). The CDR3 is made up of 14 amino acids. This CDR3 reads CASSLDANTDTQYF. Here the CDR3 DNA reads TGTGCCAGCAGCCTAGATGCTAACACAGATACGCAGTATTTT.